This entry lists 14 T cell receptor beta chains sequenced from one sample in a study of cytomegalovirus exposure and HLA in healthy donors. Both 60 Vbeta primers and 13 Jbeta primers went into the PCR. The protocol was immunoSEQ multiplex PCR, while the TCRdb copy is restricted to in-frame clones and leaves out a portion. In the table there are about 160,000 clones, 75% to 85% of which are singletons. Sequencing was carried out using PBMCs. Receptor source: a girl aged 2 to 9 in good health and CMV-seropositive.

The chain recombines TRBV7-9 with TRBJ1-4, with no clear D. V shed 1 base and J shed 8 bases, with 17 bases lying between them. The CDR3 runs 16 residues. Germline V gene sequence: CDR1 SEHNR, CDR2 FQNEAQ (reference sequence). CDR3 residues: CASSLVSGGGMEKLFF. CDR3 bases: TGTGCCAGCAGCTTAGTATCGGGAGGTGGAATGGAAAAACTGTTTTTT.

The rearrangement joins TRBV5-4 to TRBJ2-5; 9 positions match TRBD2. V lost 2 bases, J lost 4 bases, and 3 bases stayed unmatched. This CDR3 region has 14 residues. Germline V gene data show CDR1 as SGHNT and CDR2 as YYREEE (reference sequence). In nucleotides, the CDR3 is TGTGCCAGCAGCTTAAGCGGGAGGTTAGAGACCCAGTACTTC. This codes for CASSLSGRLETQYF.

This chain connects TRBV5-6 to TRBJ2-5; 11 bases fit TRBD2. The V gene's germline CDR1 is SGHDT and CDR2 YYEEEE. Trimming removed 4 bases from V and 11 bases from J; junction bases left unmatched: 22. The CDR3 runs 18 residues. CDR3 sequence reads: CASSALTGGSGRVKEQYF. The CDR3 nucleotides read TGTGCCAGCAGCGCCCTCACCGGGGGTAGCGGGAGGGTGAAGGAGCAGTACTTC.

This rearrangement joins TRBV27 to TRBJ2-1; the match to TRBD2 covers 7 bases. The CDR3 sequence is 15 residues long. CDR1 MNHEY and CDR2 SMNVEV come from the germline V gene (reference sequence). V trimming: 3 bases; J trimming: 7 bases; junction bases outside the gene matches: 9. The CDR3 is CASSFWAGEENEQFF. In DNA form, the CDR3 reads TGTGCCAGCAGTTTTTGGGCGGGAGAGGAGAATGAGCAGTTCTTC.

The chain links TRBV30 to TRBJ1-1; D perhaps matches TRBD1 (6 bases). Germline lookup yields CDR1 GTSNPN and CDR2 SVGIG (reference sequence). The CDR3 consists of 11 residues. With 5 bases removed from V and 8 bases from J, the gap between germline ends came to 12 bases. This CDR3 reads CAWVGRGEAFF. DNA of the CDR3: TGTGCCTGGGTAGGCAGGGGCGAAGCTTTCTTT.

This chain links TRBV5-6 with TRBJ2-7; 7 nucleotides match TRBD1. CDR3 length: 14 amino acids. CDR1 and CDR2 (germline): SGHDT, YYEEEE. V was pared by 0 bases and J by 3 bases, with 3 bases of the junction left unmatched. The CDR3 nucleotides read TGTGCCAGCAGCTTGGGGGACAGCAGCTACGAGCAGTACTTC. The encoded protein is CASSLGDSSYEQYF.

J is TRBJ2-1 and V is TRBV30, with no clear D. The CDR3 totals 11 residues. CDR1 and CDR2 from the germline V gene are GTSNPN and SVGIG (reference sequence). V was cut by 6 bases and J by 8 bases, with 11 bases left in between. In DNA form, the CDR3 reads TGTGCCTGCCCTAGAGGAGATGAGCAGTTCTTC. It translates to CACPRGDEQFF. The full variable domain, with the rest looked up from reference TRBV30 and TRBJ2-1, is SQTIHQWPATLVQPVGSPLSLECTVEGTSNPNLYWYRQAAGRGLQLLFYSVGIGQISSEVPQNLSASRPQDRQFILSSKKLLLSDSGFYLCACPRGDEQFFGPGTRLTVL.

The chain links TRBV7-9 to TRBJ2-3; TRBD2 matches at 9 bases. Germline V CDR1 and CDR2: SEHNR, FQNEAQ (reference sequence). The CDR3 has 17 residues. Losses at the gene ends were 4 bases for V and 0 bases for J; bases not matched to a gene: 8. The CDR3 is CASSYPAGGVSTDTQYF. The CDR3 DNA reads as TGTGCCAGCAGCTACCCAGCGGGGGGAGTAAGCACAGATACGCAGTATTTT.

This CDR3 reads CASSPRGKRSNTGELFF. DNA for the CDR3: TGTGCCAGCAGCCCTCGCGGAAAGCGGTCGAACACCGGGGAGCTGTTTTTT. V usage is TRBV9 and J usage is TRBJ2-2, with D possibly matching TRBD2 (5 bases). Germline values: CDR1 SGDLS, CDR2 YYNGEE. V lost 4 bases to trimming and J lost 0 bases, with 16 bases between them. This CDR3 contains 17 residues.

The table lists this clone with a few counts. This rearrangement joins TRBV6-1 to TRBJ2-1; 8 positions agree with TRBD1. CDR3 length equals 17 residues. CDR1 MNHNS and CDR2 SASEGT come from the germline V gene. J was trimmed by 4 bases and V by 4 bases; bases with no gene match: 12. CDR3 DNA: TGTGCCAGCAGTGCGCGGACCGGGACAGGACCATACAATGAGCAGTTCTTC. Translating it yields CASSARTGTGPYNEQFF.

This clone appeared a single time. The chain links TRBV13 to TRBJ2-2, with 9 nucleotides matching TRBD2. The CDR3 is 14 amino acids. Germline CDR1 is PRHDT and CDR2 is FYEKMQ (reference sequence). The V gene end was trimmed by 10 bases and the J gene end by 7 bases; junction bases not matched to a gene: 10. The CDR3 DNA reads TGTGCCACCTCCTCTAGCGGGAAGATCGGGGAGCTGTTTTTT. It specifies CATSSSGKIGELFF. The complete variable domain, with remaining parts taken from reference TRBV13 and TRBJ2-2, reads AAGVIQSPRHLIKEKRETATLKCYPIPRHDTVYWYQQGPGQDPQFLISFYEKMQSDKGSIPDRFSAQQFSDYHSELNMSSLELGDSALYFCATSSSGKIGELFFGEGSRLTVL.

CDR3 residues: CATSRTGTKNTQYF. CDR3 bases: TGTGCCACCAGCAGGACAGGGACAAAGAATACGCAGTATTTT. The genes are TRBV15 and TRBJ2-3, with 7 positions matching TRBD1. This CDR3 region has 14 residues. V gave up 3 bases and J gave up 7 bases; unmatched junction bases: 7. CDR1 is LNHNV, CDR2 YYDKDF, per germline (reference sequence).

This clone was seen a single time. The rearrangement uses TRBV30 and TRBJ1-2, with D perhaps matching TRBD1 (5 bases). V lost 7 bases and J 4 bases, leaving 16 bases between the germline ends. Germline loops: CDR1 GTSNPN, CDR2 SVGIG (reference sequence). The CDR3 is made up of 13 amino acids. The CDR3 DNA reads TGTGCCTACCGGCAGACAGACTTCTATGGCTACACCTTC. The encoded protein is CAYRQTDFYGYTF.

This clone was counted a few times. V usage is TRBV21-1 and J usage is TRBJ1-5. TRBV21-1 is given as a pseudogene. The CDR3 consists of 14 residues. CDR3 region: CASSRREGNQPQHF. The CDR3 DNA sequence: TGTGCCAGCAGCCGACGGGAAGGGAATCAGCCCCAGCATTTT.